The 32 T cell receptor beta chains reported below all come from one sample, sequenced in a study of T cells in women clearing cervical HPV infection. Here immunoSEQ multiplex PCR was the method, and the copy in TCRdb shows in-frame clones only, minus some. The sample has approximately 28,000 clones; the top ten hold approximately 3%. Input material: blood buffy coat. These TCRs come from a woman aged 18-69 years with a cervical HPV16 infection that either progressed to CIN3+ or cleared (not recorded which).

Concerning this clone itself: From the germline J gene comes the end of the CDR3, since the read stops 3 residues before it. This chain joins TRBV5-1 and TRBJ2-5, with 13 bases identical to TRBD2. This CDR3 comprises 17 residues. CDR1 and CDR2 (germline): SGHRS, YFSETQ. Trimming removed 4 bases from V and 2 bases from J; junction bases left unmatched: 8. CDR3 DNA, as far as it was read: TGCGCCAGCAGCCCGGGGGGACTAGCGGGGATACAAGAGACC. This translates into CASSPGGLAGIQET. The whole CDR3 protein reads CASSPGGLAGIQETQYF. Full variable domain (rest looked up from reference TRBV5-1 and TRBJ2-5): KAGVTQTPRYLIKTRGQQVTLSCSPISGHRSVSWYQQTPGQGLQFLFEYFSETQRNKGNFPGRFSGRQFSNSRSEMNVSTLELGDSALYLCASSPGGLAGIQETQYFGPGTRLLVL.

Note on this clone: The sequence runs out 3 residues before the end of the CDR3; the remainder is reconstructed from the germline J gene. The same CDR3 arises from other DNA sequences in this sample as well. This chain links TRBV19 with TRBJ1-5; maybe TRBD1 (5 bases). This CDR3 has 15 residues. The germline V and J ends were trimmed by 6 bases and 2 bases, with 14 bases remaining between them. Germline V CDR1 and CDR2: LNHDA, SQIVND (reference sequence). CDR3 bases read: TGTGCCAGTAGAGGTGGGCAGGGTGGCAATCAGCCC. Protein: CASRGGQGGNQP. The entire CDR3 sequence reads CASRGGQGGNQPQHF.

Note on this clone: Read coverage stops 3 residues before the CDR3 terminus; the germline J gene supplies the remainder. The chain carries TRBV6-4 and TRBJ2-1; 12 positions agree with TRBD2. CDR1 is MRHNA, CDR2 SNTAGT, per germline. CDR3 length equals 15 residues. With V trimmed by 0 bases and J by 6 bases, 0 bases remained unmatched. Here the CDR3 reads CASSDSTSGSNEQFF. CDR3 bases read: TGTGCCAGCAGTGACTCGACTAGCGGGAGCAATGAG.

Comment on this clone: The DNA ends 3 residues before the CDR3 does, and the rest of the CDR3 is filled in from the germline J gene. The chain recombines TRBV4-1 with TRBJ2-1; weak D call: TRBD1 (6 bases). Germline V gives CDR1 MGHRA, CDR2 YSYEKL. The length of the CDR3 is 15 residues. V lost 6 bases, J lost 1 base, and 13 bases lay in between. The CDR3 loop reads CASRGQQGSYNEQFF. Incomplete CDR3 DNA: TGCGCCAGCAGGGGACAACAGGGATCCTACAATGAG.

Comments on this clone: The read stops 3 residues short of the end of the CDR3; the missing end is completed from the germline J gene. This chain links TRBV5-1 with TRBJ2-1; D is uncertain. CDR1 is SGHRS and CDR2 is YFSETQ in the germline V gene. The CDR3 is made up of 15 amino acids. Between the trimmed V and J ends, which lost 0 bases and 3 bases, there was a span of 10 bases. The chain's CDR3 is CASSLEVGLYNEQFF. CDR3 DNA (partial): TGCGCCAGCAGCTTGGAGGTAGGGCTCTACAATGAG.

For this clone: The sequenced fragment ends 3 residues before the CDR3 boundary, so the rest is inferred from the germline J gene. The chain uses TRBV19 and TRBJ2-3, with D perhaps TRBD1 (6 bases). Trimming took 11 bases from V and 3 from J, leaving 12 bases between them. CDR1 and CDR2 (germline): LNHDA, SQIVND (reference sequence). The length of the CDR3 is 12 residues. CDR3 protein: CASEGGTDTQYF. The covered CDR3 bases are TGTGCCTCCGAAGGGGGTACAGATACG.

On this clone: Read coverage stops 3 residues before the CDR3 terminus; the germline J gene supplies the remainder. The genes are TRBV20-1 and TRBJ2-1; D is perhaps TRBD2 (6 bases). Germline CDR1 DFQATT, CDR2 SNEGSKA (reference sequence). With 7 bases removed from V and 3 bases from J, the gap between germline ends came to 19 bases. The length of the CDR3 is 15 residues. The CDR3 DNA, read in part, is TGCAGTGTCGCATCCCCGGGGGATCACTACAATGAG. Encoded protein: CSVASPGDHYNE. The full CDR3 protein is CSVASPGDHYNEQFF.

About this clone itself: The CDR3 end lies 3 residues beyond the end of the read and is filled in from the germline J gene. The rearrangement uses TRBV10-1 and TRBJ1-6; perhaps TRBD1 as D (5 bases). The V end was cut by 4 bases, the J end by 9 bases, with 10 bases between. CDR3 length: 13 amino acids. Germline CDR1 and CDR2: WNHNN and SYGVQD (reference sequence). CDR3 DNA, as far as it was read: TGCGCCAGCAGTGTATCCGGGGGTTCACCC. This gives the protein CASSVSGGSP. The CDR3 in its entirety is CASSVSGGSPLHF.

Points on this clone: The sequenced fragment ends 3 residues before the CDR3 boundary, so the rest is inferred from the germline J gene. V usage is TRBV30 and J usage is TRBJ1-2; TRBD1 matches 7 bases. V dropped 2 bases and J dropped 7; count of bases not matched to a gene: 7. Germline values: CDR1 GTSNPN, CDR2 SVGIG (reference sequence). The length of the CDR3 is 13 residues. Incomplete CDR3 DNA: TGTGCCTGGAGTCCACGGACAGGCTCTGGC. Translating gives CAWSPRTGSG. The whole CDR3 protein is CAWSPRTGSGYTF. The whole variable domain, remainder taken from reference TRBV30 and TRBJ1-2, is SQTIHQWPATLVQPVGSPLSLECTVEGTSNPNLYWYRQAAGRGLQLLFYSVGIGQISSEVPQNLSASRPQDRQFILSSKKLLLSDSGFYLCAWSPRTGSGYTFGSGTRLTVV.

To note about this clone: Read sequence stops 3 residues before the CDR3 end, and the germline J gene provides the missing end. The rearrangement links TRBV12-3 or TRBV12-4 to TRBJ1-2; 8 nucleotides line up with TRBD1. V gave up 6 bases and J gave up 4 bases; unmatched junction bases: 7. The CDR3 loop spans 14 amino acids. CDR3 DNA, as far as it was read: TGTGCCAGCAGATCAGGGGGCTCCCCCTATGGC. Encoded protein: CASRSGGSPYG. The entire CDR3 reads CASRSGGSPYGYTF.

On this clone: The CDR3 is cut off 3 residues early in the read; its end comes from the germline J gene. The chain couples TRBV7-9 to TRBJ2-5; possibly TRBD2 for D (5 bases). Trimming took off 6 bases at V and 4 bases at J, with 9 bases between the two ends. Germline V gives CDR1 SEHNR, CDR2 FQNEAQ (reference sequence). The length of the CDR3 is 12 residues. Here the CDR3 reads CASRPEGETQYF. The DNA read from the CDR3 is TGTGCCAGCAGACCCGAGGGAGAGACC.

A word on this clone: The read ends 3 residues before the CDR3 terminus; that terminus is restored from the germline J gene. V is TRBV30 and J is TRBJ1-2; the D is unclear. Germline lookup yields CDR1 GTSNPN and CDR2 SVGIG (reference sequence). This CDR3 is built from 15 residues. The CDR3 loop reads CAWRSEAGRVQGYTF. The CDR3 DNA, read in part, is TGTGCCTGGAGAAGCGAGGCGGGTAGGGTACAGGGC.

With regard to this clone: The read gets to within 3 residues of the CDR3 end, and the germline J gene fills in the rest. V is TRBV29-1 and J is TRBJ2-1; 10 bases align to TRBD1. The germline V gene encodes CDR1 SQVTM and CDR2 ANQGSEA. This CDR3 has 14 amino acids. Unmatched junction bases numbered 4, after V lost 2 bases and J lost 6 bases. The covered CDR3 bases are TGCAGCGTTGAATCTTGGACAGGGGGCAATGAG. It encodes CSVESWTGGNE. The complete CDR3 protein is CSVESWTGGNEQFF.

Partial CDR3 DNA: TGTGCCAGCAGTTGGGGGGGCACCCTAAATTCACCC. It specifies CASSWGGTLNSP. The entire CDR3 reads CASSWGGTLNSPLHF. V is TRBV12-3 or TRBV12-4 and J is TRBJ1-6; a weak D match, TRBD1 (6 bases). The read comes to an end 3 residues before the CDR3 does, leaving the germline J gene to fill in the end. The CDR3 is 15 amino acids. V dropped 4 bases and J dropped 7 bases, with 14 bases sitting between them.

For this clone: The read halts 3 residues ahead of the CDR3 end, with the missing end drawn from the germline J gene. J is TRBJ2-1 and V is TRBV30; TRBD1 matches 7 bases. The germline V gene has CDR1 GTSNPN and CDR2 SVGIG (reference sequence). CDR3 length: 15 amino acids. V was pared by 7 bases and J by 2 bases, with 11 bases of the junction left unmatched. CDR3: CAFTTRGSPYNEQFF. CDR3 bases read: TGTGCCTTCACCACCAGGGGGTCCCCCTACAATGAG.

By frequency, this clone is medium-sized (0.01 to 0.1%). The read is 3 residues too short to cover the CDR3 end, so that end is filled in from the germline J gene. The chain couples TRBV2 to TRBJ1-4; D uncertain. The V end was cut by 6 bases, the J end by 2 bases, with 10 bases between. The V gene's germline CDR1 is SNHLY and CDR2 FYNNEI. This CDR3 region has 14 residues. The CDR3 DNA, read in part, is TGTGCCAGCAGCGGTGGAGCGACTAATGAAAAA. It yields the protein CASSGGATNEK. The whole CDR3 protein reads CASSGGATNEKLFF.

A note on this clone: The CDR3 end is not reached by the read, which stops 3 residues before it; the germline J gene fills it in. The V and J genes are TRBV24-1 and TRBJ2-1; 8 nucleotides agree with TRBD2. The CDR3 is 16 amino acids. Losses at the gene ends were 3 bases for V and 2 bases for J; bases not matched to a gene: 5. The germline gives CDR1 KGHDR, CDR2 SFDVKD. The covered CDR3 bases are TGTGCCACCAGTGATGGCGGGGGGACCACCTACAATGAG. Translation gives CATSDGGGTTYNE. The full CDR3 reads CATSDGGGTTYNEQFF.

The sequenced CDR3 bases are TGCAGTGCTAGAGACGGGACAAACCCCCAAGAGACC. This encodes CSARDGTNPQET. The whole CDR3 protein reads CSARDGTNPQETQYF. The rearrangement links TRBV20-1 to TRBJ2-5; the D gene is possibly TRBD1 (6 bases). The read terminates 3 residues ahead of where the CDR3 ends, so the germline J gene completes it. V dropped 0 bases and J dropped 1 base, with 12 bases sitting between them. Germline V gives CDR1 DFQATT, CDR2 SNEGSKA (reference sequence). The CDR3 sequence is 15 residues long.

As to this clone: The CDR3 goes on 3 residues after the read ends, and that part is filled in from the germline J gene. V gene TRBV20-1 combines with J gene TRBJ2-1; possible D gene TRBD2, 7 bases. Germline loops: CDR1 DFQATT, CDR2 SNEGSKA (reference sequence). V shed 3 bases and J shed 7 bases, with 16 bases lying between them. The CDR3 runs to 14 residues. The DNA read from the CDR3 is TGCAGTGCTAGGAGGGGGGGGGATTGGAATGAG. Protein: CSARRGGDWNE. Given in full, the CDR3 is CSARRGGDWNEQFF.

Details on this clone: Read coverage stops 3 residues before the CDR3 terminus; the germline J gene supplies the remainder. The chain combines TRBV19 with TRBJ1-1; D unresolved. CDR3 length equals 12 residues. Germline CDR1 reads LNHDA; CDR2 reads SQIVND (reference sequence). CDR3 bases read: TGTGCCAGTAGATCGAGAGGCAGGGAA. Residues: CASRSRGRE. The complete CDR3 protein is CASRSRGREAFF.

Regarding this clone: Read sequence stops 3 residues before the CDR3 end, and the germline J gene provides the missing end. The chain combines TRBV18 with TRBJ2-2, with 11 bases fitting TRBD1. Losses at the gene ends were 1 base for V and 4 bases for J; bases not matched to a gene: 2. CDR3 length: 16 residues. Germline-derived CDR1 and CDR2 are KGHSH and LQKENI. The CDR3 here is CASSPQGQGVTGELFF. The CDR3 bases that were read are TGTGCCAGCTCACCACAGGGACAGGGGGTCACCGGGGAG.

Turning to this clone: The read ends 3 residues early relative to the CDR3; the germline J gene fills the gap. The chain recombines TRBV5-4 with TRBJ2-7, with 7 bases identical to TRBD1. This CDR3 comprises 14 residues. The germline gives CDR1 SGHNT, CDR2 YYREEE (reference sequence). V dropped 4 bases and J dropped 0; count of bases not matched to a gene: 4. The covered CDR3 bases are TGTGCCAGCAGCCCAGGGACAGTCTCCTACGAG. Amino acid sequence: CASSPGTVSYE. The whole CDR3 region reads CASSPGTVSYEQYF.

Comment on this clone: The read is 3 residues too short to cover the CDR3 end, so that end is filled in from the germline J gene. This chain uses TRBV7-2 with TRBJ1-6; tentative D call: TRBD1 (6 bases). This CDR3 has 11 residues. Germline V gene sequence: CDR1 SGHTA, CDR2 FQGNSA. CDR3 in amino acids: CASRSTGPLHF. Incomplete CDR3 DNA: TGTGCCAGCAGATCAACAGGGCCC. Supplemented by reference TRBV7-2 and TRBJ1-6, the full variable domain reads GAGVSQSPSNKVTEKGKDVELRCDPISGHTALYWYRQSLGQGLEFLIYFQGNSAPDKSGLPSDRFSAERTGGSVSTLTIQRTQQEDSAVYLCASRSTGPLHFGNGTRLTVT.

Concerning this clone itself: The CDR3 end is not reached by the read, which stops 3 residues before it; the germline J gene fills it in. The V and J genes are TRBV6-4 and TRBJ2-2; D is undetermined. The CDR3 covers 15 residues. V was trimmed by 0 bases and J by 8 bases, leaving 13 bases between them. Germline CDR1 and CDR2: MRHNA and SNTAGT. The CDR3 sequence is CASSDSSAGAGELFF. The DNA read from the CDR3 is TGTGCCAGCAGTGACTCTTCAGCCGGAGCGGGGGAG.

As concerns this clone: The CDR3 goes on 3 residues after the read ends, and that part is filled in from the germline J gene. This rearrangement joins TRBV7-8 to TRBJ2-7; TRBD2 matches at 7 bases. In germline, CDR1 is SGHVS, CDR2 FQNEAQ. J gave up 2 bases and V 5 bases, and 6 bases lay outside the gene matches. The length of the CDR3 is 14 residues. CDR3 bases read: TGTGCCAGCAGCCCAAGCGGGAAGGCCTACGAG. This sequence encodes CASSPSGKAYE. The whole CDR3 sequence is CASSPSGKAYEQYF. Filled out from reference TRBV7-8 and TRBJ2-7, the complete variable domain reads GAGVSQSPRYKVAKRGQDVALRCDPISGHVSLFWYQQALGQGPEFLTYFQNEAQLDKSGLPSDRFFAERPEGSVSTLKIQRTQQEDSAVYLCASSPSGKAYEQYFGPGTRLTVT.

About this clone itself: The read halts 3 residues ahead of the CDR3 end, with the missing end drawn from the germline J gene. The rearrangement uses TRBV12-3 or TRBV12-4 and TRBJ2-7; TRBD1 is a possible D gene (5 bases). Between the trimmed V and J ends, which lost 3 bases and 2 bases, there was a span of 8 bases. This CDR3 has 13 amino acids. The part of the CDR3 DNA that was read is TGTGCCAGCAGTTTTGCGGACACCTACGAG. Amino acids: CASSFADTYE. The whole CDR3 sequence reads CASSFADTYEQYF.

As for this clone: The read ends 3 residues before the CDR3 terminus; that terminus is restored from the germline J gene. The chain combines TRBV7-2 with TRBJ2-5; D is possibly TRBD1 (5 bases). The V gene lost 2 bases and the J gene lost 5 bases, with 9 bases spanning the gap. CDR3 length equals 13 residues. Germline CDR1 is SGHTA and CDR2 is FQGNSA. The sequenced CDR3 bases are TGTGCCAGCAGCTTACAGGGCACGGAGACC. Translated, it gives CASSLQGTET. The entire CDR3 is CASSLQGTETQYF.

Points on this clone: The DNA ends 3 residues before the CDR3 does, and the rest of the CDR3 is filled in from the germline J gene. The same CDR3 also results from other DNA sequences found in this sample. The chain recombines TRBV20-1 with TRBJ1-4; possible D gene TRBD1, 5 bases. The V gene's germline CDR1 is DFQATT and CDR2 SNEGSKA (reference sequence). With 6 bases removed from V and 2 bases from J, the gap between germline ends came to 10 bases. The CDR3 extends over 13 amino acids. The DNA read from the CDR3 is TGCAGTGCCACAGGAGCGACTAATGAAAAA. It translates to CSATGATNEK. The full CDR3 reads CSATGATNEKLFF.

Details on this clone: The sequence runs out 3 residues before the end of the CDR3; the remainder is reconstructed from the germline J gene. The chain employs TRBV5-1 and TRBJ2-3; the D gene is possibly TRBD2 (5 bases). Trimming took 0 bases from V and 3 from J, leaving 11 bases between them. The CDR3 consists of 15 residues. CDR1 is SGHRS, CDR2 YFSETQ, per germline. Here the CDR3 reads CASSLDGVKTDTQYF. CDR3 DNA, as far as it was read: TGCGCCAGCAGCTTGGACGGGGTCAAAACAGATACG.

Turning to this clone: The read stops 3 residues short of the end of the CDR3; the missing end is completed from the germline J gene. This rearrangement joins TRBV28 to TRBJ2-1; 9 nucleotides line up with TRBD2. CDR1 is MDHEN, CDR2 SYDVKM, per germline. Trimming removed 3 bases from V and 7 bases from J; junction bases left unmatched: 4. The CDR3 runs 14 residues. The sequenced part of the CDR3 DNA is TGTGCCAGCAGTTTGGCGGGAGGGCGGAATGAG. This codes for CASSLAGGRNE. The CDR3 as a whole reads CASSLAGGRNEQFF.

As to this clone: Coverage ceases 3 residues before the CDR3 finishes, and the germline J gene fills in the end. This rearrangement joins TRBV30 to TRBJ1-2, with unresolved D. The CDR3 spans 12 residues. Germline V CDR1 and CDR2: GTSNPN, SVGIG (reference sequence). The CDR3 is CAWRRAVEGYTF. CDR3 bases read: TGTGCCTGGAGGAGAGCGGTGGAAGGC.

As concerns this clone: Read data end 3 residues before the CDR3 end; the end is taken from the germline J gene. The chain joins TRBV7-9 to TRBJ2-7; D gene ambiguous. This CDR3 contains 15 residues. Germline-derived CDR1 and CDR2 are SEHNR and FQNEAQ (reference sequence). V was clipped by 5 bases and J by 1 base, with 15 bases between them. The sequenced part of the CDR3 DNA is TGTGCCAGCAGCCGCAGTGTGCCTCTTTCCTACGAG. Protein product: CASSRSVPLSYE. The CDR3 reads in full as CASSRSVPLSYEQYF.